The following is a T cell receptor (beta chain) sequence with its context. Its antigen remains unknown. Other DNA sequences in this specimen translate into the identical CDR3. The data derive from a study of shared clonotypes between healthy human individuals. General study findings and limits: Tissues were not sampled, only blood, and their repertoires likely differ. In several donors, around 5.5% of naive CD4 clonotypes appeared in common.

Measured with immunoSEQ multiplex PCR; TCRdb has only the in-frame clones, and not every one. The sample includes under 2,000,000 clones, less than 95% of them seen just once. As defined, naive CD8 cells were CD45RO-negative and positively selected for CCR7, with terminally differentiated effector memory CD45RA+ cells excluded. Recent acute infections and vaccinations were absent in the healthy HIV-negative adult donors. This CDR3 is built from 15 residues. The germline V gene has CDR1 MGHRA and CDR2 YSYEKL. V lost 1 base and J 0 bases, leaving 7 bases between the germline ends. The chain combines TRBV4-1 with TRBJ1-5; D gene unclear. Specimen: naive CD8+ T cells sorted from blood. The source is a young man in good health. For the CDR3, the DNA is TGCGCCAGCAGCCAAGGTCCGTATAGCAATCAGCCCCAGCATTTT. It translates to CASSQGPYSNQPQHF.